This TCR beta chain came from a study of T cell responses to AZD1222 COVID-19 vaccine. Libraries were prepared by immunoSEQ multiplex PCR; TCRdb keeps only in-frame clonotypes and omits some of them. The sample includes about 94,000 clones, 75% to 90% of them seen just once. Study-level points and caveats: Sampling that yielded the repertoires occurred only after the peak T cell response. The number of AZD1222 recipients seropositive at baseline was only 6 or 7.

The CDR3 loop spans 15 amino acids. CDR1 is MNHEY and CDR2 is SVGAGI in the germline V gene. Trimming removed 0 bases from V and 8 bases from J, with 14 bases in between. As concerns this clone: Antigen: not known.

This chain uses TRBV6-5 with TRBJ2-1; D unclear. The sequence derives from an adult who received the AZD1222 COVID-19 vaccine. This specimen was peripheral blood, taken 28 days after the second AZD1222 dose. DNA of the CDR3: TGTGCCAGCAGTTACTCCGGATCATCCGCTTATGAGCAGTTCTTC. It translates to CASSYSGSSAYEQFF.